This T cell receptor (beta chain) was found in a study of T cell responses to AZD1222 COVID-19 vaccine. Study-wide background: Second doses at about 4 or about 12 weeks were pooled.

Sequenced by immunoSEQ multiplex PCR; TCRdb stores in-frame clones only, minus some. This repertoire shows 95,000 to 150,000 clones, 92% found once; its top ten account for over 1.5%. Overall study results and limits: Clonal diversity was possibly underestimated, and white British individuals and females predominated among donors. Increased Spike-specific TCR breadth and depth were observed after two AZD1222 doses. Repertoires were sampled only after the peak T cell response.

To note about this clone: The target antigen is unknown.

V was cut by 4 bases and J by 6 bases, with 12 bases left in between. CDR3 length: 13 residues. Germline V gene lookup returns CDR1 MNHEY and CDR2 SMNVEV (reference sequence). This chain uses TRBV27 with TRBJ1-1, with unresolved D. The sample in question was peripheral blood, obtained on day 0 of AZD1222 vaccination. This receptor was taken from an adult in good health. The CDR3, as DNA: TGTGCCAGCAGTTCCACCGAGTGGGCTGAAGCTTTCTTT. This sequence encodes CASSSTEWAEAFF.